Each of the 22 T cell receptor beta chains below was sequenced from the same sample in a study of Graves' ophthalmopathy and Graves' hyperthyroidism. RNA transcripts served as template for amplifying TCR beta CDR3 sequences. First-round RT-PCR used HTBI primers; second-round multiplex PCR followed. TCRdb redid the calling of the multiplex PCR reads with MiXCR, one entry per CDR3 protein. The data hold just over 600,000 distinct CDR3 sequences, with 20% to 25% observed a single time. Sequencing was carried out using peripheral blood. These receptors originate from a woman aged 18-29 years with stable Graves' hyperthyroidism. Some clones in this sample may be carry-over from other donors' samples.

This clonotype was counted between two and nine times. The chain's CDR3 is CASRNGGSGHNSPLHF. CDR3 in DNA: TGTGCCAGCAGGAATGGGGGATCGGGCCATAATTCACCCCTCCACTTT. V usage is TRBV12-3 or TRBV12-4 and J usage is TRBJ1-6; D may be TRBD1 (5 bases). The V end was cut by 6 bases, the J end by 5 bases, with 17 bases between. The CDR3 has 16 amino acids.

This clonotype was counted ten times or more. CDR3 sequence: CASTGTGETGELFF. For the CDR3, the DNA is TGCGCCAGCACCGGGACAGGAGAGACCGGGGAGCTGTTTTTT. The chain employs TRBV5-1 and TRBJ2-2; 8 nucleotides line up with TRBD1. The germline gives CDR1 SGHRS, CDR2 YFSETQ. The CDR3 has 14 residues. The trim removed 6 bases at V and 5 bases at J, leaving 6 bases unmatched. The complete variable domain, with remaining parts taken from reference TRBV5-1 and TRBJ2-2, reads KAGVTQTPRYLIKTRGQQVTLSCSPISGHRSVSWYQQTPGQGLQFLFEYFSETQRNKGNFPGRFSGRQFSNSRSEMNVSTLELGDSALYLCASTGTGETGELFFGEGSRLTVL.

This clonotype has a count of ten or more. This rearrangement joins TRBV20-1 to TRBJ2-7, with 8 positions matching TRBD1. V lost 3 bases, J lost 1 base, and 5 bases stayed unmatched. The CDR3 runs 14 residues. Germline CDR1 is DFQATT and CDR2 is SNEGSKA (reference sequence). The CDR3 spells CSASGTGISYEQYF. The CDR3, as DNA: TGCAGTGCTAGCGGGACAGGCATATCCTACGAGCAGTACTTC.

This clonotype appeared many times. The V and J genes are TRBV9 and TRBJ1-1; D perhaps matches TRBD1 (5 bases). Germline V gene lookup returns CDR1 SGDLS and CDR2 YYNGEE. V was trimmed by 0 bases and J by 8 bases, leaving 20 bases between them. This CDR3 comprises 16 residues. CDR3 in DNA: TGTGCCAGCAGCGTAGTGGGGACGGAGGCGGGGACCGAAGCTTTCTTT. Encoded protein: CASSVVGTEAGTEAFF.

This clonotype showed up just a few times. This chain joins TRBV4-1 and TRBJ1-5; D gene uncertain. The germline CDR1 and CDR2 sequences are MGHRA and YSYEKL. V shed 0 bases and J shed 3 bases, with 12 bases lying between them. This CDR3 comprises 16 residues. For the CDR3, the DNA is TGCGCCAGCAGCCAAGAACAACAGATGCCCAATCAGCCCCAGCATTTT. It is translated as CASSQEQQMPNQPQHF.

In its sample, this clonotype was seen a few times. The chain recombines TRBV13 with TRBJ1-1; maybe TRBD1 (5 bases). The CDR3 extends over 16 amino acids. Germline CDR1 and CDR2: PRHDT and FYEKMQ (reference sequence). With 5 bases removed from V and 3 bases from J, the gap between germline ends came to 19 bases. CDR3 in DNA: TGTGCCAGCAGCGCCTCGTCGGGGGAGGCCGACACTGAAGCTTTCTTT. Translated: CASSASSGEADTEAFF.

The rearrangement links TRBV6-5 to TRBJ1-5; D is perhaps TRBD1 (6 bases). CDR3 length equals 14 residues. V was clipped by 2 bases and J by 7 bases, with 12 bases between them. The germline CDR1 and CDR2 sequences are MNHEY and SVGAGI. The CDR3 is CASSYRQGQQPQHF. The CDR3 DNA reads TGTGCCAGCAGTTACCGTCAGGGACAACAGCCCCAGCATTTT.

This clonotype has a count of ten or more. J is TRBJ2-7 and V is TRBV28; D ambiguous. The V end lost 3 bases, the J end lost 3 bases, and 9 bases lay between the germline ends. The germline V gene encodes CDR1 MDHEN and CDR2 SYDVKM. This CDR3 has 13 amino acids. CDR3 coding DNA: TGTGCCAGCAGTTTGTCTACAGACTACGAGCAGTACTTC. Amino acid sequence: CASSLSTDYEQYF.

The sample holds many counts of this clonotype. The CDR3 DNA reads as TGTGCCAGCAGACGCCCTTCGGCCCCGGGTGGCTACACCTTC. Protein sequence: CASRRPSAPGGYTF. V gene TRBV6-1 combines with J gene TRBJ1-2; D gene ambiguous. V lost 6 bases to trimming and J lost 7 bases, with 18 bases between them. The CDR3 has 14 amino acids. CDR1 is MNHNS and CDR2 is SASEGT in the germline V gene.

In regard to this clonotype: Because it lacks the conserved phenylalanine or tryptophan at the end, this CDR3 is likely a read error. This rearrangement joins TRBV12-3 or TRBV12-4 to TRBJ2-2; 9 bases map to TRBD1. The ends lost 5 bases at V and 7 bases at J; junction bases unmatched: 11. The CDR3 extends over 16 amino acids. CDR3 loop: CASSRRGTGLIGELFL. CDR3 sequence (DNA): TGTGCCAGCAGTCGAAGAGGGACAGGGTTGATCGGGGAGCTGTTTCTT.

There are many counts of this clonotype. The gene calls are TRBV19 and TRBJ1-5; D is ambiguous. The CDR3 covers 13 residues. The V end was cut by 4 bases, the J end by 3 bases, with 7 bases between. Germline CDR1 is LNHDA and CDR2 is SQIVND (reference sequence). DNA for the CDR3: TGTGCCAGTAGTAACGGACCCAATCAGCCCCAGCATTTT. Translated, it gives CASSNGPNQPQHF. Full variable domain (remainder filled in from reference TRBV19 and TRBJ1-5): DGGITQSPKYLFRKEGQNVTLSCEQNLNHDAMYWYRQDPGQGLRLIYYSQIVNDFQKGDIAEGYSVSREKKESFPLTVTSAQKNPTAFYLCASSNGPNQPQHFGDGTRLSIL.

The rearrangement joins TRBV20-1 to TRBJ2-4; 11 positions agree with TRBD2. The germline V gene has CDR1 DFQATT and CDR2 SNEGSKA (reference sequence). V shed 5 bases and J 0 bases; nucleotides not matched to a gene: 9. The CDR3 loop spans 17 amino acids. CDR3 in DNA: TGCAGTGCTTTGACTAGCGGGATAACTATAGCCAAAAACATTCAGTACTTC. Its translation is CSALTSGITIAKNIQYF.

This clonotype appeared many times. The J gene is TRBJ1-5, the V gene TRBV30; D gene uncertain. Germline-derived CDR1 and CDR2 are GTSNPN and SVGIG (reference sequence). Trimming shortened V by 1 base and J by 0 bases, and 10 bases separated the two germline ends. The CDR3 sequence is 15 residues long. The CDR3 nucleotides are TGTGCCTGGAGTGCCGCAGGACTTAGCAATCAGCCCCAGCATTTT. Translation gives CAWSAAGLSNQPQHF.

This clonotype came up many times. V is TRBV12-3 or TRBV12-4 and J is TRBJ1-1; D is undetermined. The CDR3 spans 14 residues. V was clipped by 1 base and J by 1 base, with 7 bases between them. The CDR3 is CASSLGSRNTEAFF. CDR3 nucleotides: TGTGCCAGCAGTTTAGGGTCTCGGAACACTGAAGCTTTCTTT.

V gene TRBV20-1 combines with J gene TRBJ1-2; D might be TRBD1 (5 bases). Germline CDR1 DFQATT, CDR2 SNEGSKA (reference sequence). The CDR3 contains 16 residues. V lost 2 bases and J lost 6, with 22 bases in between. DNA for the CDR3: TGCAGTGCTAGATCTCCGACTCTCGGGACCGGACATGGCTACACCTTC. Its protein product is CSARSPTLGTGHGYTF.

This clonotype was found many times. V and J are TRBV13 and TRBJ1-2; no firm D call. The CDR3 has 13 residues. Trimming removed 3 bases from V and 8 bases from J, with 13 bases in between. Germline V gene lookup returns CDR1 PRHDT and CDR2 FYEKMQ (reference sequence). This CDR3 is CASSFQAPEGYTF. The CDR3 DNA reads TGTGCCAGCAGCTTTCAGGCTCCGGAGGGCTACACCTTC.

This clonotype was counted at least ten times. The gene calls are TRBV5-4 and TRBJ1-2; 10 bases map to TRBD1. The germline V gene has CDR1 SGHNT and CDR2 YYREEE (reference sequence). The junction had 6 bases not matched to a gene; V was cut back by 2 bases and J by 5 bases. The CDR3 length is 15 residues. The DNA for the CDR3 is TGTGCCAGCAGCTTACCCGGGACAGGGGTGTATGGCTACACCTTC. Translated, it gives CASSLPGTGVYGYTF.

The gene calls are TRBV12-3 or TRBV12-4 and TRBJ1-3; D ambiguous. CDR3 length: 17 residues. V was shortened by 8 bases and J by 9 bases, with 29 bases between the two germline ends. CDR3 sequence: CASFGWGARVAQGTIYF. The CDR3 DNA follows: TGTGCCAGCTTCGGTTGGGGAGCTCGGGTAGCTCAAGGCACCATATATTTT.

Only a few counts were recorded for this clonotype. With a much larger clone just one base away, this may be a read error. CDR3 nucleotides: TGTGCCAGCAGTGATAGGGGAGGGGACAGGAACACCGGGGAGCTGTCTTTT. Amino acids: CASSDRGGDRNTGELSF. V usage is TRBV6-1 and J usage is TRBJ2-2, with TRBD1 as a possible D gene (8 bases). The V gene's germline CDR1 is MNHNS and CDR2 SASEGT. The CDR3 runs to 17 residues.

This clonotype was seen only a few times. The CDR3 bases are TGTGCCAGCAGCTTAGATAGCGGACAGTTAGTCCCCTACGAGCAGTACTTC. Protein: CASSLDSGQLVPYEQYF. The rearrangement uses TRBV11-2 and TRBJ2-7; the D call may be TRBD1 or TRBD2 (6 bases each). The CDR3 has 17 amino acids. Trimming took 0 bases from V and 2 from J, leaving 17 bases between them. Germline V gene lookup returns CDR1 SGHAT and CDR2 FQNNGV. Using reference TRBV11-2 and TRBJ2-7 for the parts outside the CDR3, the full variable domain is EAGVAQSPRYKIIEKRQSVAFWCNPISGHATLYWYQQILGQGPKLLIQFQNNGVVDDSQLPKDRFSAERLKGVDSTLKIQPAKLEDSAVYLCASSLDSGQLVPYEQYFGPGTRLTVT.

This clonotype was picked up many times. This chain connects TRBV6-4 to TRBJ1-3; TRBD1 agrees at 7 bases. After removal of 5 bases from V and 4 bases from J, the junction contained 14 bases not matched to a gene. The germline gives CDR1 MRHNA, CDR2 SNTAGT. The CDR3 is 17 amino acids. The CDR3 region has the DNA TGTGCCAGCAGTCAGGCAGGGACAGAGAGGATCGGAAACACCATATATTTT. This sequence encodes CASSQAGTERIGNTIYF.

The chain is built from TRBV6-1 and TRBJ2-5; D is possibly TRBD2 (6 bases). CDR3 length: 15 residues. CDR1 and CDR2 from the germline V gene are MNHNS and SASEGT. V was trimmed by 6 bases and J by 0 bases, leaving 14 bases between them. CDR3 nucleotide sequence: TGTGCCAGCAGGGCTCGTGGGGGGAACCAAGAGACCCAGTACTTC. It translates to CASRARGGNQETQYF.